The present T cell receptor (beta chain) was sequenced within a study of T cells after yellow fever vaccination (dated by TCRdb to between 2018 and 2021). About the study as a whole: Using CD3, CD45RA, CCR7 and CD95 staining, memory subsets (EM, EMRA, CM and Tscm) were sorted on a BD FACS Aria III. Libraries from fractions with low cell numbers were prepared with the SMART-Seq v4 Ultra Low Input RNA kit. Blood was collected at multiple timepoints before and after primary and secondary immunization, and bulk PBMC replicates and cell subsets were isolated. The cohort comprised two healthy male donors, one aged 18 to 30 and one aged 30 to 39 years. Memory subsets were sorted on days 0, 15 and 45 and at 18 months after primary vaccination, and on days 0, 15 and 45 after the 30-year booster. To track T-cell clones before and after primary and booster YFV17D yellow fever vaccination, bulk TCR alpha and beta repertoires were sequenced longitudinally.

V trim: 5 bases; J trim: 2 bases; unmatched bases: 7. As encoded in the germline V gene (reference sequence), CDR1 is DFQATT while CDR2 is SNEGSKA. The CDR3 goes from the cysteine to the phenylalanine over 14 residues. The entry retains the CDR3 DNA only, 42 bases that are in frame from base 1. TCR cDNA was made using 5'RACE template switching, a step that added a universal primer site and unique molecular identifiers. Priming of cDNA synthesis was performed from both the TCR alpha and TCR beta constant segments. Libraries were amplified in two PCR steps, with sample barcodes and sequencing adapters added in the second step. Sequencing of libraries was performed on Illumina HiSeq 2500 (2x100 bp) or NovaSeq (2x150 bp). The paper's processing steps were these. Demultiplexing of reads and collapsing into UMI consensus sequences were performed with MIGEC, and V(D)J alignment was carried out with MiXCR. Using edgeR on replicate PBMC samples, clonotypes were called vaccine-responding if FDR was below 0.01 and the log2 fold change was above 5 up to day 15. Each bulk clonotype was labeled CD4 or CD8 based on which sequenced repertoire, CD4 or CD8, contained the clonotype at higher abundance. To estimate how each clone was distributed across memory phenotypes, clonotype frequencies in memory subsets were weighted by FACS-sorted cell numbers. TCRdb took the public reads, trimmed them with fastp at Q25, ran MiXCR for clone calling and kept in-frame beta chains. CDR3 protein duplicates are merged, each entry listing the most common genes and DNA. For this entry, the V and J calls and clone size follow TCRdb and not the study's own pipeline. This sample lists several thousand distinct CDR3 sequences; about 7.1% were detected once. Clones ranked in the top ten supply 1.4% of the sample.

The paper as a whole reports these results and caveats: On day 0, almost all vaccine-responding clonotypes were below detection in the sorted memory subsets. Only a couple of donors were included in the study, so the extent to which the findings can be generalized is limited. After the booster, most of the clones that had expanded following primary vaccination were detected again (approximately 95% of CD4 and around nine tenths of CD8), which suggests that memory was broadly maintained. FACS-sorted repertoires could contain abundant contaminating clonotypes from the bulk population, so computational filtering was required. Compared with the primary T-cell response, the secondary T-cell response was faster but weaker, reaching its peak on day 5 rather than on day 15. A small fraction of clonotypes showed up in both the CD4 and CD8 compartments, probably as a result of convergent recombination.

The sample's treatment or condition label is to be understood as: live attenuated yellow fever vaccine strain. A standard Ficoll-Paque protocol was used to isolate PBMCs from peripheral blood. RNA from sorted memory subsets was extracted with the RNeasy Micro Kit. In its sample, this clonotype comes out as medium-sized (0.01 to 0.1%). No much larger clonotype is one base removed from it; base qualities were not supplied. This material consisted of PBMCs, either bulk or a sorted T-cell subset (CD4+, CD8+, memory, or dextramer-sorted; not recorded which), taken 15 days after the yellow fever booster vaccination. This sequence was found in a man aged 25 to 45 who received the YFV17D yellow fever vaccine. Recombination linked TRBV20-1 to TRBJ2-5, and TRBD2 aligns with 8 junction nucleotides. This receptor carries the CDR3 CSALQLAEQETQYF. The DNA sequence reads TGCAGTGCTCTACAACTAGCGGAACAAGAGACCCAGTACTTC.